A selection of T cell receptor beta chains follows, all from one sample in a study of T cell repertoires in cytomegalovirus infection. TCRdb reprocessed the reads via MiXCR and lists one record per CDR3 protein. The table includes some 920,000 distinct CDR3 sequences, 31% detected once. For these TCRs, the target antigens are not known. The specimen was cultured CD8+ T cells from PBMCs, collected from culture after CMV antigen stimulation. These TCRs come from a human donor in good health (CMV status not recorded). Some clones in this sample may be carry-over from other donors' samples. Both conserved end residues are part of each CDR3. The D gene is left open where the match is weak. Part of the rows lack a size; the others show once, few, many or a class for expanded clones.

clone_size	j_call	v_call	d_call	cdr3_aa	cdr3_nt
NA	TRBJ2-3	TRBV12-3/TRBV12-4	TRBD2	CASSWILAGSTDTQYF	TGTGCCAGCAGTTGGATACTAGCGGGTTCCACAGATACGCAGTATTTT
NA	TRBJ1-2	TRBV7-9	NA	CASSSTLRKSNYGYTF	TGTGCCAGCAGTTCCACTTTAAGGAAGTCAAACTATGGCTACACCTTC
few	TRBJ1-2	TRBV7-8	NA	CASFGGRAKGYTF	TGTGCCAGCTTTGGGGGGAGGGCGAAAGGCTACACCTTC
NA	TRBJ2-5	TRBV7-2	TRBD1	CASSLTHRQGMRETQYF	TGTGCCAGCAGCTTAACCCATCGACAGGGGATGAGAGAGACCCAGTACTTC
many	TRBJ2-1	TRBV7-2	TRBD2	CASSLSDSGGAQGEQFF	TGTGCCAGCAGCTTAAGTGATAGCGGGGGGGCCCAGGGTGAGCAGTTCTTC
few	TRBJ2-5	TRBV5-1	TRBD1	CASSLGQGRRETQYF	TGCGCCAGCAGCTTAGGACAGGGAAGAAGAGAGACCCAGTACTTC
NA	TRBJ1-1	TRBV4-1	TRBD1	CASSLQPGQRNTEAFF	TGCGCCAGCAGCCTGCAACCGGGACAGAGAAACACTGAAGCTTTCTTT
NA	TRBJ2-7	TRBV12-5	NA	CASGLGGTLYEQYF	TGTGCTAGTGGTTTGGGAGGGACACTCTACGAGCAGTACTTC
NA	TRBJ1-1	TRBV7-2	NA	CASSLALGKEAFF	TGTGCCAGCAGCTTAGCGCTGGGAAAGGAGGCTTTCTTT
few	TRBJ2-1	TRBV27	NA	CATRGNEQFF	TGTGCCACCAGAGGGAATGAGCAGTTCTTC
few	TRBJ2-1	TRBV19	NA	CASSISQSYNEQFF	TGTGCCAGTAGTATCAGTCAGTCTTACAATGAGCAGTTCTTC
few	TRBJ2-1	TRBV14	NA	CASSQMRYNEQFF	TGTGCCAGCAGCCAAATGCGGTACAATGAGCAGTTCTTC
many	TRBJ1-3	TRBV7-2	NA	CASSLGAALSGNTIYF	TGTGCCAGCAGCTTAGGCGCGGCTCTCTCTGGAAACACCATATATTTT
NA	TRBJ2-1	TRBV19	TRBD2	CASKALFSGGPYNEQFF	TGTGCCAGTAAGGCCCTCTTTAGCGGGGGCCCTTACAATGAGCAGTTCTTC
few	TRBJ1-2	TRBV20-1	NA	CSATESWGGYTF	TGCAGTGCTACAGAATCCTGGGGTGGCTACACCTTC
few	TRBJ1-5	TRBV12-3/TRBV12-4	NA	CASSFSTEQPQHF	TGTGCCAGCAGTTTCTCCACCGAGCAGCCCCAGCATTTT
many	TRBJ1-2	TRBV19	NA	CASSSYGYTF	TGTGCCAGTAGCAGCTATGGCTACACCTTC
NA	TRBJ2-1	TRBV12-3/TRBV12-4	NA	CASSIFLGADNEQFF	TGTGCCAGCAGTATCTTTTTAGGGGCAGACAATGAGCAGTTCTTC
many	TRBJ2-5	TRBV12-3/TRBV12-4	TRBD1	CASSFVKTGGLETQYF	TGTGCCAGCAGTTTTGTTAAGACAGGGGGATTAGAGACCCAGTACTTC
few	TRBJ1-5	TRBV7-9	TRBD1	CASTFGTGRNQPQHF	TGTGCCAGCACCTTCGGGACAGGGAGGAATCAGCCCCAGCATTTT
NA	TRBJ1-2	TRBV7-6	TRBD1	CASSMDREMGYTF	TGTGCCAGCAGCATGGACAGGGAAATGGGCTACACCTTC
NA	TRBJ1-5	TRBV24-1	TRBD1	CATSDSTGFSQPQHF	TGTGCCACCAGTGATTCGACAGGGTTCAGTCAGCCCCAGCATTTT
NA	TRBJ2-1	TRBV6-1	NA	CASSEGVFYNEQFF	TGTGCCAGCAGTGAAGGGGTATTCTACAATGAGCAGTTCTTC
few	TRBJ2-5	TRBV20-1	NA	CSARAGPVETQYF	TGCAGTGCTCGGGCGGGGCCGGTGGAGACCCAGTACTTC
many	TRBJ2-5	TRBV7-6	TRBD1	CASSYTGASGETQYF	TGTGCCAGCAGCTATACAGGGGCCTCCGGGGAGACCCAGTACTTC
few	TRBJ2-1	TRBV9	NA	CASNNGAYNEQFF	TGTGCCAGCAATAATGGGGCCTACAATGAGCAGTTCTTC